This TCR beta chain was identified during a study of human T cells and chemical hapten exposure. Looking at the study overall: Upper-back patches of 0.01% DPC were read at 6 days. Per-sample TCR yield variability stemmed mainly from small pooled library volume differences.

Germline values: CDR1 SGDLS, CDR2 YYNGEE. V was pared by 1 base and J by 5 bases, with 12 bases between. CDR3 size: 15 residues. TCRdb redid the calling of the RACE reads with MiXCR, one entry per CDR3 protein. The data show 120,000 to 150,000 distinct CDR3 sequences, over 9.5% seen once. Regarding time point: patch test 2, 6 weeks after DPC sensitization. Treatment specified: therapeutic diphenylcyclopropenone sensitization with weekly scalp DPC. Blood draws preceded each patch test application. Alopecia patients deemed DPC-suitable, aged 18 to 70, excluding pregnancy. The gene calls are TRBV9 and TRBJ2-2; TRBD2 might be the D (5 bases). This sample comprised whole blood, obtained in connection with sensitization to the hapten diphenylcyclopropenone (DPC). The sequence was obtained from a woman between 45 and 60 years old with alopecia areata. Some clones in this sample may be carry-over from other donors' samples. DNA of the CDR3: TGTGCCAGCAGCGTAAGGGAGTTCGGTACCGGGGAGCTGTTTTTT. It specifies CASSVREFGTGELFF.